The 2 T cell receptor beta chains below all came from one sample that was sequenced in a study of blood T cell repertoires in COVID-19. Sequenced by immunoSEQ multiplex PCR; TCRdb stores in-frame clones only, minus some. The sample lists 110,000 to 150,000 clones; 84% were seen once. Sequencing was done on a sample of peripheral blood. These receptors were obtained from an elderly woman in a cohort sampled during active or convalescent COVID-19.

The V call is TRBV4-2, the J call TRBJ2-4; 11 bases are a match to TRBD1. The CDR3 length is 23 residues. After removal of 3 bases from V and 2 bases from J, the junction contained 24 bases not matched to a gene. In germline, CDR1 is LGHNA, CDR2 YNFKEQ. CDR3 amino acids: CASSQLSISSPGQGGQSKNIQYF. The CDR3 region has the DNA TGTGCCAGCAGCCAGCTATCAATCTCGAGTCCGGGACAGGGGGGTCAGTCCAAAAACATTCAGTACTTC.

CDR3 coding DNA: TGTGCCAGCAGTTATGGGCCCCCACCGGATGAGCAGTTCTTC. This encodes CASSYGPPPDEQFF. This chain joins TRBV6-5 and TRBJ2-1; D is unclear. V was shortened by 3 bases and J by 8 bases, with 14 bases between the two germline ends. Germline loops: CDR1 MNHEY, CDR2 SVGAGI. The CDR3 extends over 14 amino acids.